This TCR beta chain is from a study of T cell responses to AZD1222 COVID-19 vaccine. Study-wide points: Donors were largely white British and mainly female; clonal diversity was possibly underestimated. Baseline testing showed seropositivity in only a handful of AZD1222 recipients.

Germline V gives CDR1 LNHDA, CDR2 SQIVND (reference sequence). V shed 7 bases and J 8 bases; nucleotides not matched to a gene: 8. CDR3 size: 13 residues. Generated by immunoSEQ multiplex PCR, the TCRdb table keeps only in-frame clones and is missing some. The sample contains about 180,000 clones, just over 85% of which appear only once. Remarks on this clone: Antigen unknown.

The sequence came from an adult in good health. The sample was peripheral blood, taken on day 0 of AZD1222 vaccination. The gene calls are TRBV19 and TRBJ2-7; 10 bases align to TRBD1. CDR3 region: CASIFDRGPQQYF. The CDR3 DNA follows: TGTGCCAGTATTTTCGACAGGGGGCCCCAGCAGTACTTC.